These 29 T cell receptor beta chains share one sample of origin, sequenced in a study of OX40 agonist ivuxolimab in advanced cancers. The assay was immunoSEQ multiplex PCR, and TCRdb's table has in-frame clones only and misses some. The sample yields under 95,000 clones, around 90% seen once. The material was CD4+ or CD8+ T cells sorted from blood, obtained in a trial of the OX40 agonist ivuxolimab. The receptors originated from an adult with an advanced solid tumor such as melanoma, head and neck, liver or kidney cancer.

The DNA of the CDR3 is TGTGCCAGTAGTATAAGGTGGGGAACGGAGGCTGGGGCCAACGTCCTGACTTTC. Amino acids: CASSIRWGTEAGANVLTF. This chain uses TRBV19 with TRBJ2-6, with D perhaps matching TRBD2 (5 bases). CDR1 LNHDA and CDR2 SQIVND come from the germline V gene (reference sequence). The CDR3 covers 18 residues. V was clipped by 2 bases and J by 2 bases, with 16 bases between them.

The V and J genes are TRBV9 and TRBJ2-3; no reliable D call. V was clipped by 0 bases and J by 0 bases, with 5 bases between them. CDR3 length: 14 amino acids. Germline V gene lookup returns CDR1 SGDLS and CDR2 YYNGEE. The CDR3 is CASSVAASTDTQYF. The CDR3 DNA reads TGTGCCAGCAGCGTAGCCGCCAGCACAGATACGCAGTATTTT.

The chain is built from TRBV11-2 and TRBJ2-1, with D perhaps TRBD2 (5 bases). V lost 2 bases and J 5 bases, leaving 10 bases between the germline ends. Germline CDR1 is SGHAT and CDR2 is FQNNGV. The CDR3 spans 14 residues. The CDR3: CASSLSSLHNEQFF. The CDR3 DNA is TGTGCCAGCAGCTTATCTAGCCTACACAATGAGCAGTTCTTC.

The genes are TRBV27 and TRBJ2-3; weak D call: TRBD1 (5 bases). The CDR3 is 16 amino acids. The germline gives CDR1 MNHEY, CDR2 SMNVEV (reference sequence). Trimming shortened V by 5 bases and J by 2 bases, and 17 bases separated the two germline ends. Here the CDR3 reads CASSPRDPLSTDTQYF. The CDR3 nucleotides read TGTGCCAGCAGTCCCAGGGATCCCCTTTCCACAGATACGCAGTATTTT.

J is TRBJ2-1 and V is TRBV7-2, with D possibly being TRBD1 (6 bases). Trimming pared 3 bases from V and 1 base from J, leaving 10 bases between. Germline CDR1 and CDR2: SGHTA and FQGNSA. This CDR3 spans 15 amino acids. The CDR3 DNA reads as TGTGCCAGCAGCTTCTTAGGGGGTTCCTACAATGAGCAGTTCTTC. Translated, it gives CASSFLGGSYNEQFF.

The gene calls are TRBV6-6 and TRBJ2-2; a possible D gene is TRBD2 (5 bases). V was trimmed by 7 bases and J by 3 bases, leaving 12 bases between them. The CDR3 runs to 14 residues. CDR1 is MNHNY, CDR2 SVGAGI, per germline (reference sequence). The CDR3 DNA follows: TGTGCCAGCACGGAGGCTTTGGACACCGGGGAGCTGTTTTTT. Encoded protein: CASTEALDTGELFF.

The chain joins TRBV7-3 to TRBJ2-3; no clear D gene. Germline CDR1 reads SGHTA; CDR2 reads FQGTGA. The ends were cut back, 2 bases at V and 5 bases at J, with 8 bases in the middle. The CDR3 spans 13 residues. The CDR3 DNA sequence: TGTGCCAGCAGCTTATTAACGGGAGATACGCAGTATTTT. Translated: CASSLLTGDTQYF.

The V gene is TRBV28, the J gene TRBJ2-2, with 10 bases identical to TRBD2. V gave up 6 bases and J gave up 6 bases; unmatched junction bases: 10. This CDR3 has 16 amino acids. Germline values: CDR1 MDHEN, CDR2 SYDVKM. CDR3 bases: TGTGCCAGCAGCCCCGACCTGAGCGGGAGGGCCGGGGAGCTGTTTTTT. Protein: CASSPDLSGRAGELFF.

The chain uses TRBV6-5 and TRBJ1-1; weak D call: TRBD1 (5 bases). Germline CDR1 MNHEY, CDR2 SVGAGI. The ends were cut back, 4 bases at V and 6 bases at J, with 15 bases in the middle. This CDR3 has 14 amino acids. The CDR3 DNA reads TGTGCCAGCAGTTTTGACAGCCTCGACGCTGAAGCTTTCTTT. Its protein is CASSFDSLDAEAFF.

V usage is TRBV7-6 and J usage is TRBJ2-5, with 8 bases aligning to TRBD2. The CDR3 is 16 residues long. Germline assignment: CDR1 SGHVS and CDR2 FNYEAQ. The V gene end was trimmed by 6 bases and the J gene end by 5 bases; junction bases not matched to a gene: 14. The CDR3 loop reads CASSPGSSGVGETQYF. DNA of the CDR3: TGTGCCAGCAGTCCCGGTAGTAGCGGGGTCGGGGAGACCCAGTACTTC.

The chain couples TRBV7-9 to TRBJ2-7; D is tentatively TRBD1 or TRBD2 (5 bases each). Germline-derived CDR1 and CDR2 are SEHNR and FQNEAQ (reference sequence). The CDR3 has 14 residues. The V and J ends lost 11 bases and 0 bases respectively, with 17 bases between them. The CDR3 is CAGGIEGFSYEQYF. The CDR3 nucleotides are TGTGCCGGGGGAATAGAGGGGTTCTCCTACGAGCAGTACTTC.

The gene calls are TRBV7-9 and TRBJ1-2; D is undetermined. The V gene's germline CDR1 is SEHNR and CDR2 FQNEAQ (reference sequence). Trimming stripped 5 bases from V and 5 bases from J, with 12 bases between. The CDR3 runs 13 residues. The CDR3 sequence is CASSPEVYYGYTF. In DNA form, the CDR3 reads TGTGCCAGCAGCCCCGAAGTATATTATGGCTACACCTTC.

In this sample, this clone turned up a few times. The chain recombines TRBV28 with TRBJ1-6; D is uncertain. This CDR3 region has 13 residues. CDR1 MDHEN and CDR2 SYDVKM come from the germline V gene. V lost 10 bases and J 10 bases, leaving 17 bases between the germline ends. The CDR3 nucleotides read TGTGCCACCCCTGGAGCGGACGGATCACCCCTCCACTTT. Translation: CATPGADGSPLHF.

V usage is TRBV11-2 and J usage is TRBJ1-1; D call uncertain. The germline V and J ends were trimmed by 3 bases and 5 bases, with 13 bases remaining between them. The CDR3 sequence is 14 residues long. Per the germline V gene, CDR1 is SGHAT and CDR2 is FQNNGV. The CDR3 spells CASSLRGSVTEAFF. The CDR3 nucleotides are TGTGCCAGCAGCTTGCGAGGATCGGTGACTGAAGCTTTCTTT.

The genes are TRBV14 and TRBJ1-1; D not certain. The CDR3 consists of 13 residues. CDR1 and CDR2 from the germline V gene are SGHDN and FVKESK. Trimming shortened V by 3 bases and J by 3 bases, and 8 bases separated the two germline ends. The CDR3 is CASSHEEHTEAFF. The CDR3 DNA follows: TGTGCCAGCAGCCATGAGGAACACACTGAAGCTTTCTTT.

This rearrangement joins TRBV7-3 to TRBJ2-1, with TRBD2 matching 11 bases. This CDR3 region has 15 residues. Trimming took 5 bases from V and 3 from J; bases not matched to a gene: 3. Germline CDR1 is SGHTA and CDR2 is FQGTGA. The CDR3 DNA is TGTGCCAGCAGCCCCGGGACTAGCGGCTACAATGAGCAGTTCTTC. Amino acids: CASSPGTSGYNEQFF.

The gene calls are TRBV6-1 and TRBJ2-3, with D unclear. The V gene lost 3 bases and the J gene lost 2 bases, with 9 bases spanning the gap. Germline lookup yields CDR1 MNHNS and CDR2 SASEGT. This CDR3 is built from 14 residues. The CDR3: CASSDNAYTDTQYF. DNA of the CDR3: TGTGCCAGCAGTGATAACGCGTACACAGATACGCAGTATTTT.

The V call is TRBV11-3, the J call TRBJ2-5, with a weak D call TRBD2 (7 bases). V gave up 5 bases and J gave up 5 bases, with 21 bases separating them. CDR3 length equals 16 residues. The germline V gene has CDR1 SGHNT and CDR2 YENEEA. DNA for the CDR3: TGTGCCAGCAGCGCCCTTAGGGGGGGGCTCGGGGAGACCCAGTACTTC. Translation gives CASSALRGGLGETQYF. Complete variable domain (other parts from reference TRBV11-3 and TRBJ2-5): EAGVVQSPRYKIIEKKQPVAFWCNPISGHNTLYWYLQNLGQGPELLIRYENEEAVDDSQLPKDRFSAERLKGVDSTLKIQPAELGDSAVYLCASSALRGGLGETQYFGPGTRLLVL.

This clone was counted a few times. This chain links TRBV25-1 with TRBJ2-1; D is possibly TRBD2 (6 bases). V dropped 8 bases and J dropped 7 bases, with 18 bases sitting between them. The CDR3 extends over 14 amino acids. The germline CDR1 and CDR2 sequences are MGHDK and SYGVNS. The CDR3 loop is CASRDSRRGNEQFF. The CDR3 DNA is TGTGCCAGCCGGGACTCCCGACGAGGGAATGAGCAGTTCTTC.

The CDR3 DNA follows: TGTGCCAGCAGTTCGGGACTAGCCTCCACCGGGGAGCTGTTTTTT. Protein: CASSSGLASTGELFF. This chain uses TRBV28 with TRBJ2-2; 9 bases are a match to TRBD2. Germline CDR1 and CDR2: MDHEN and SYDVKM. The CDR3 is made up of 15 amino acids. V shed 4 bases and J 4 bases; nucleotides not matched to a gene: 4.

The rearrangement joins TRBV30 to TRBJ2-2; 7 nucleotides align to TRBD2. J lost 0 bases, V lost 0 bases, and 7 bases had no gene match. Germline V gene sequence: CDR1 GTSNPN, CDR2 SVGIG (reference sequence). The CDR3 extends over 17 amino acids. The CDR3: CAWSVLADLSNTGELFF. As DNA, the CDR3 is TGTGCCTGGAGTGTTCTAGCGGACTTATCGAACACCGGGGAGCTGTTTTTT.

This clone was recorded once. The V gene is TRBV7-9, the J gene TRBJ1-2; no firm D call. CDR3 length equals 14 residues. Germline values: CDR1 SEHNR, CDR2 FQNEAQ (reference sequence). Trimming removed 7 bases at V and 8 bases at J, with 20 bases between. The CDR3 nucleotides read TGTGCCAGCACCAGCAGAGCAGCCCCGGGCGGCTACACCTTC. Its protein product is CASTSRAAPGGYTF.

In its sample, this clone was seen once. The J gene is TRBJ2-1, the V gene TRBV20-1, with D hard to call. The CDR3 is 10 residues long. Germline CDR1 and CDR2: DFQATT and SNEGSKA (reference sequence). V was cut by 1 base and J by 8 bases, with 3 bases left in between. The CDR3 sequence: CSARVDEQFF. The CDR3 DNA follows: TGCAGTGCTAGAGTTGATGAGCAGTTCTTC.

This chain uses TRBV6-6 with TRBJ1-5; 8 positions agree with TRBD1. This CDR3 is 15 amino acids long. From germline, CDR1 is MNHNY and CDR2 SVGAGI (reference sequence). V lost 6 bases, J lost 2 bases, and 6 bases stayed unmatched. The CDR3 here is CASRLDRVGNQPQHF. CDR3 DNA: TGTGCCAGCAGGCTGGACAGGGTGGGCAATCAGCCCCAGCATTTT.

The chain is built from TRBV7-2 and TRBJ2-3; D remains ambiguous. The CDR3 consists of 14 residues. Germline CDR1 SGHTA, CDR2 FQGNSA. V lost 2 bases and J lost 0, with 6 bases in between. CDR3 protein: CASSLPSSTDTQYF. The DNA of the CDR3 is TGTGCCAGCAGCTTACCGTCTAGCACAGATACGCAGTATTTT.

The chain uses TRBV19 and TRBJ1-1, with D perhaps matching TRBD1 (5 bases). V lost 4 bases and J 2 bases, leaving 8 bases between the germline ends. CDR1 and CDR2 (germline): LNHDA, SQIVND (reference sequence). This CDR3 region has 13 residues. In DNA form, the CDR3 reads TGTGCCAGTAGTAAAACAGGAAACACTGAAGCTTTCTTT. It encodes CASSKTGNTEAFF.

In its sample, this clone was seen a few times. The chain recombines TRBV5-4 with TRBJ1-2; D is perhaps TRBD1 (6 bases). The V end lost 0 bases, the J end lost 8 bases, and 11 bases lay between the germline ends. The germline V gene has CDR1 SGHNT and CDR2 YYREEE (reference sequence). The CDR3 length is 13 residues. The CDR3 sequence: CASSLGQEAGYTF. In nucleotides, the CDR3 is TGTGCCAGCAGCTTGGGACAGGAAGCAGGCTACACCTTC.

In its sample, this clone was seen once. V is TRBV7-2 and J is TRBJ2-3; tentative D call: TRBD2 (6 bases). This CDR3 spans 14 amino acids. The V and J ends lost 4 bases and 4 bases respectively, with 12 bases between them. From germline, CDR1 is SGHTA and CDR2 FQGNSA. CDR3 DNA sequence: TGTGCCAGCAGCTCGGGACTTTCACCAGATACGCAGTATTTT. Translated, it gives CASSSGLSPDTQYF.

The J gene is TRBJ2-7, the V gene TRBV21-1; TRBD2 is the table's D call and was not checked against the DNA. TRBV21-1 is a pseudogene segment. The CDR3 runs to 15 residues. The chain's CDR3 is CASSQETGSSYEQYF. Written as DNA, the CDR3 is TGTGCCAGCAGCCAAGAGACCGGGTCCTCCTACGAGCAGTACTTC.